This T cell receptor beta chain came from a study of blood T cell repertoires in COVID-19. Some clones are missing from TCRdb's copy, which holds only in-frame ones; the method was immunoSEQ multiplex PCR. Among around 92,000 clones, 80% to 90% were seen once, and the ten largest hold 5% to 6.5%. Germline CDR1 is KGHSH and CDR2 is LQKENI. Trimming left V 6 bases short and J 5 bases short, with 23 bases between. The CDR3 covers 16 residues. This receptor was taken from an elderly woman with active COVID-19. This chain links TRBV18 with TRBJ2-7; D uncertain. The sample was peripheral blood. CDR3 DNA: TGTGCCAGCTCGAAATCGGGTGGCTCCCTAAGGCACGAGCAGTACTTC. It encodes CASSKSGGSLRHEQYF.